This T cell receptor (beta chain) was obtained from a study of neurological immune-mediated disorders. MiXCR, applied by TCRdb to the 5' RACE reads, yields one record per CDR3 protein. The table shows about 66,000 distinct CDR3 sequences, with approximately 5% occurring only once. The V gene's germline CDR1 is SGHKS and CDR2 YYEKEE (reference sequence). V dropped 4 bases and J dropped 3 bases, with 13 bases sitting between them. The CDR3 length is 15 residues. A word on this clonotype: The antigen remains undetermined.

Findings of the study overall: The most TCR clonal expansion was seen in HTLV-1-associated myelopathy, whereas the least was seen in multiple sclerosis, below the level in healthy controls. A possible signature appeared as one related-CDR3 cluster, in which phylogenetic grouping placed the repertoires of 18 of 34 multiple sclerosis patients. The absence of any CDR3 amino acid sequence shared by expanded clones across subjects suggests that repertoires were private in all groups.

The sample taken for sequencing was PBMCs. This clonotype was obtained from a woman in her sixties or seventies with multiple sclerosis. This chain joins TRBV5-5 and TRBJ1-4; weak D call: TRBD1 (5 bases). The CDR3 DNA follows: TGTGCCAGCAGCGGGGGACGGATTGCTAATGAAAAACTGTTTTTT. As protein: CASSGGRIANEKLFF.